A single sample is the source of the 17 T cell receptor beta chains below, sequenced in a study of blood T cell repertoires in COVID-19 (dated by TCRdb to the early 2020s). Library prep was done by the immunoSEQ multiplex PCR assay. TCRdb limited this immuneACCESS table to in-frame rearrangements with V and J called. A share of clones is missing; checked studies link under half to unresolved V genes, and the rest is unexplained. Across this sample there are 200,000 to 250,000 clones, with roughly 84% seen only once. The leading ten clones occupy about 3.6% of the sample. The sample was peripheral blood. The receptors come from a woman at least 80 years old with acute or convalescent COVID-19.

The chain joins TRBV6-4 to TRBJ2-1; 8 bases agree with TRBD2. CDR3 size: 15 residues. The V gene's germline CDR1 is MRHNA and CDR2 SNTAGT. Losses at the gene ends were 7 bases for V and 8 bases for J; bases not matched to a gene: 13. This chain's CDR3 is CASKRGSGGWDEQFF. The DNA of the CDR3 is TGTGCCAGCAAGAGGGGGAGCGGGGGTTGGGATGAGCAGTTCTTC.

This chain connects TRBV6-1 to TRBJ1-5; TRBD1 is a possible D gene (6 bases). V lost 2 bases, J lost 2 bases, and 7 bases lay in between. The germline CDR1 and CDR2 sequences are MNHNS and SASEGT. CDR3 length: 14 amino acids. CDR3 loop: CASSESGGNQPQHF. For the CDR3, the DNA is TGTGCCAGCAGTGAATCAGGGGGCAATCAGCCCCAGCATTTT.

The V gene is TRBV27, the J gene TRBJ1-1; D may be TRBD1 (6 bases). CDR3 size: 13 residues. Looked up from germline, CDR1 is MNHEY and CDR2 is SMNVEV (reference sequence). V lost 6 bases and J 9 bases, leaving 17 bases between the germline ends. CDR3 amino acids: CASRLNRQVKAFF. CDR3 DNA sequence: TGTGCCAGCAGACTAAACCGACAGGTTAAAGCTTTCTTT.

The chain recombines TRBV12-1 with TRBJ2-3; TRBD1 reflects the table's D call only, with no check against the DNA. TRBV12-1 is classified as a pseudogene. CDR3 size: 12 residues. CDR3 in DNA: TGTGCCAGCAGGGGCAAGACAGATACGCAGTATTTT. Residues: CASRGKTDTQYF.

V and J are TRBV27 and TRBJ1-2; D call uncertain. The germline V gene has CDR1 MNHEY and CDR2 SMNVEV (reference sequence). The V end lost 3 bases, the J end lost 5 bases, and 10 bases lay between the germline ends. The CDR3 spans 13 residues. CDR3 loop: CASSFVGEYGYTF. CDR3 sequence (DNA): TGTGCCAGCAGTTTTGTGGGAGAGTATGGCTACACCTTC.

The V gene is TRBV28, the J gene TRBJ1-1, with a weak D call TRBD1 (6 bases). Germline V CDR1 and CDR2: MDHEN, SYDVKM. With 2 bases removed from V and 6 bases from J, the gap between germline ends came to 16 bases. This CDR3 is 15 amino acids long. This chain's CDR3 is CASSLGGRDRSEAFF. Here the CDR3 DNA reads TGTGCCAGCAGTTTAGGGGGCCGGGACCGCTCTGAAGCTTTCTTT.

V and J are TRBV24-1 and TRBJ2-7; possibly TRBD1 for D (7 bases). CDR1 KGHDR and CDR2 SFDVKD come from the germline V gene. Trimming stripped 9 bases from V and 2 bases from J, with 22 bases between. CDR3 length: 16 residues. The DNA for the CDR3 is TGTGCCACCCAAAAGGAGGGGGCCTGCCGTCCCTACGAGCAGTACTTC. This gives the protein CATQKEGACRPYEQYF.

J is TRBJ2-7 and V is TRBV6-5; 8 nucleotides align to TRBD2. Per germline, CDR1 MNHEY and CDR2 SVGAGI. J was trimmed by 1 base and V by 6 bases; bases with no gene match: 8. This CDR3 is 15 amino acids long. The CDR3 spells CASRSLGTSSYEQYF. For the CDR3, the DNA is TGTGCCAGCAGATCACTCGGGACTAGTTCCTACGAGCAGTACTTC.

A few counts support this clone. J is TRBJ1-6 and V is TRBV27, with 7 bases identical to TRBD1. Trimming cost V 4 bases and J 7 bases; bases outside gene matches: 13. The germline V gene encodes CDR1 MNHEY and CDR2 SMNVEV (reference sequence). The CDR3 consists of 17 residues. The DNA for the CDR3 is TGTGCCAGCAGTTCCTACCATGGGTGGGGACAGAATTCACCCCTCCACTTT. Translating gives CASSSYHGWGQNSPLHF.

The rearrangement uses TRBV6-2 or TRBV6-3 and TRBJ2-2, with D possibly matching TRBD2 (6 bases). V dropped 2 bases and J dropped 7 bases, with 17 bases sitting between them. The CDR3 totals 16 residues. The V gene's germline CDR1 is MNHEY and CDR2 SVGEGT. CDR3 in amino acids: CASSYNRPGRIGELFF. As DNA, the CDR3 is TGTGCCAGCAGTTACAATCGCCCGGGGAGGATCGGGGAGCTGTTTTTT.

The rearrangement joins TRBV11-1 to TRBJ2-5; 8 bases match TRBD1. Germline CDR1 SGHAT, CDR2 FQDESV (reference sequence). CDR3 length: 16 residues. V was clipped by 5 bases and J by 6 bases; unmatched bases: 14. The CDR3 nucleotides read TGTGCCAGCAGCCTAAGGGACAGGAGCATAGCTAAGACCCAGTACTTC. Protein sequence: CASSLRDRSIAKTQYF.

This chain connects TRBV2 to TRBJ2-1; TRBD1 matches at 9 bases. Per germline, CDR1 SNHLY and CDR2 FYNNEI. Trimming at V came to 6 bases and at J to 7 bases, leaving 10 bases not matched to a gene. This CDR3 region has 15 residues. CDR3 bases: TGTGCCAGCAGGGAGGGGGACAGGGTCTTGAATGAGCAGTTCTTC. This translates into CASREGDRVLNEQFF.

V gene TRBV27 combines with J gene TRBJ1-5, with D possibly matching TRBD1 (6 bases). V was clipped by 2 bases and J by 3 bases, with 8 bases between them. The V gene's germline CDR1 is MNHEY and CDR2 SMNVEV (reference sequence). The CDR3 contains 14 residues. CDR3 amino acids: CASSLDRFNQPQHF. The CDR3 DNA is TGTGCCAGCAGTTTAGACAGGTTCAATCAGCCCCAGCATTTT.

This sequence joins TRBV7-9 and TRBJ2-1; 10 bases agree with TRBD1. Trimming cost V 5 bases and J 15 bases; bases outside gene matches: 19. The CDR3 spans 16 residues. The V gene's germline CDR1 is SEHNR and CDR2 FQNEAQ (reference sequence). The chain's CDR3 is CASSPKGTGATETTFF. CDR3 bases: TGTGCCAGCAGCCCGAAAGGGACAGGGGCGACCGAAACGACGTTCTTC. The full variable domain, in which reference TRBV7-9 and TRBJ2-1 provide the parts outside the CDR3, is DTGVSQNPRHKITKRGQNVTFRCDPISEHNRLYWYRQTLGQGPEFLTYFQNEAQLEKSRLLSDRFSAERPKGSFSTLEIQRTEQGDSAMYLCASSPKGTGATETTFFGPGTRLTVL.

CDR3 sequence (DNA): TGTGCCAGCAGTTTAGAGTTAACAGGGAAAGCTTTCTTT. It is translated as CASSLELTGKAFF. The chain carries TRBV28 and TRBJ1-1; tentative D call: TRBD1 (6 bases). This CDR3 has 13 amino acids. Germline CDR1 is MDHEN and CDR2 is SYDVKM. V shed 2 bases and J shed 9 bases, with 13 bases lying between them.

The J gene is TRBJ2-2, the V gene TRBV6-5; D is ambiguous. CDR3 length: 15 amino acids. Per germline, CDR1 MNHEY and CDR2 SVGAGI. V shed 6 bases and J shed 4 bases, with 15 bases lying between them. CDR3 nucleotide sequence: TGTGCCAGCAGCCCCGGGTCGACGAGCACCGGGGAGCTGTTTTTT. It encodes CASSPGSTSTGELFF.

The CDR3 DNA reads as TGTGCCAGCAGCCTGGGACAGGTCTCCGAAAAACTGTTTTTT. Its protein product is CASSLGQVSEKLFF. The chain uses TRBV11-2 and TRBJ1-4; 8 positions match TRBD1. The CDR3 covers 14 residues. V was pared by 5 bases and J by 8 bases, with 7 bases of the junction left unmatched. The germline V gene has CDR1 SGHAT and CDR2 FQNNGV.